This T cell receptor beta chain was documented in a study of T cells after yellow fever vaccination (dated by TCRdb to between 2018 and 2021). With respect to the entire study: The SMART-Seq v4 Ultra Low Input RNA kit was used to prepare libraries from fractions with low cell numbers. Blood samples were taken at several timepoints before and after primary and secondary immunization, and bulk PBMC replicates and cell subsets were isolated. Two healthy male donors, one aged 18 to 29 and one aged 30 to 40 years, made up the cohort. Bulk TCR alpha and beta repertoires were sequenced longitudinally to track T-cell clones before and after primary and booster YFV17D yellow fever vaccination.

Synthesis of TCR cDNA relied on 5'RACE template switching, a step that introduced a universal primer site along with unique molecular identifiers. Priming for cDNA synthesis came from both the TCR alpha and TCR beta constant segments. Library amplification used two PCR steps, and the second PCR step added sample barcodes and sequencing adapters. Sequencing of libraries was performed on Illumina HiSeq 2500 (2x100 bp) or NovaSeq (2x150 bp). Per the source publication's procedure: MIGEC was used to demultiplex reads and collapse the reads into UMI consensus sequences, and MiXCR was used for V(D)J alignment. Vaccine-responding clonotypes were identified with edgeR using replicate PBMC samples, with FDR below 0.01 and a log2 fold change above 5 up to day 15 being required. CD4 or CD8 identity was assigned to each bulk clonotype according to whether the clonotype was present at higher abundance in the sequenced CD4 repertoire or the sequenced CD8 repertoire. TCRdb trimmed public reads at Q25 via fastp, called clones via MiXCR and kept in-frame beta chains. Rows matching on CDR3 protein sequence are summarized as one entry with the most common DNA and genes. The V and J calls shown here were made by TCRdb, not taken from the authors' results. In all, the sample holds 300,000 or so distinct CDR3 sequences, and roughly 8.4% of those were seen once. 15% to 20% of the sample is in the top ten clones.

Looking up the germline V gene yields CDR1 KGHSH and CDR2 LQKENI. Counted from cysteine to phenylalanine, this CDR3 has 14 amino acids. The retained sequence is limited to the CDR3, 42 bases, with the frame set at the first base. Unmatched junction bases come to 4, with V trimmed by 6 bases and J by 4 bases. Explained via the paper, the treatment or condition label denotes: live attenuated yellow fever vaccine strain. At each blood-draw timepoint, two biological replicates of bulk PBMCs were collected. A standard Ficoll-Paque protocol was used to isolate PBMCs from peripheral blood. TriZol was used to extract RNA from bulk PBMCs, from CD4 and CD8 fractions, and from dextramer-positive and dextramer-negative fractions. What the study reported, not specific to this receptor: The study included only two donors, which limits how far the findings can be generalized. The secondary T-cell response was weaker than the primary response but faster, peaking on day 5 instead of day 15. A small share of clonotypes occurred in both CD4 and CD8 compartments, likely arising from convergent recombination. Because abundant contaminating clonotypes from the bulk population could be contained in FACS-sorted repertoires, computational filtering was required. Most clones expanded after primary vaccination were re-detected after the booster (approximately 96% of CD4 and about nine tenths of CD8), suggesting broad memory maintenance.

Note on this clonotype: The antigen it binds to is not known. No quality values exist for individual bases; no much larger clone is one base distant.

This clonotype was sampled from a man younger than 30 who received the YFV17D yellow fever vaccine. This specimen was PBMCs, taken more than 40 days after the first yellow fever vaccination. The rearranged segments are TRBV18 and TRBJ1-1; the central 11 bases match TRBD1. The CDR3 region has the sequence CASSHGQGATEAFF. The DNA is TGTGCCAGCTCCCACGGACAGGGGGCCACTGAAGCTTTCTTT.